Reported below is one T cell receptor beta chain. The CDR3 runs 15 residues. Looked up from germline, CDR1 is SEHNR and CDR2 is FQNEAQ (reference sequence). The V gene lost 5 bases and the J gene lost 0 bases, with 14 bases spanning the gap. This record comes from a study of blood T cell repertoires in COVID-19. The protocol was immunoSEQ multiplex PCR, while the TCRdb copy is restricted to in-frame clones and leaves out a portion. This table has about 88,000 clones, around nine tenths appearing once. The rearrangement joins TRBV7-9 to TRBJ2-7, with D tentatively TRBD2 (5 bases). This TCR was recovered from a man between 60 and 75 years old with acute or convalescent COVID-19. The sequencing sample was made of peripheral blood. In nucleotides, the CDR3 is TGTGCCAGCAGCCCGGCGCGGGTTAGCTCCTACGAGCAGTACTTC. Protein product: CASSPARVSSYEQYF.